One and the same sample provided the 10 T cell receptor beta chains below, sequenced in a study of blood T cell repertoires in COVID-19. Sequencing used immunoSEQ multiplex PCR; TCRdb keeps in-frame clones, though not all of them. Here the sample spans 310,000 or so clones, roughly nine tenths being singletons. The sequenced material came from peripheral blood. The receptors were gathered from a woman aged 25 to 45 with COVID-19, enrolled during active disease.

This sequence joins TRBV6-5 and TRBJ1-5; D is unresolved. Trimming took 6 bases from V and 7 from J, leaving 19 bases between them. This CDR3 is built from 15 residues. CDR1 and CDR2 (germline): MNHEY, SVGAGI. The CDR3 region has the DNA TGTGCCAGCAGGGGCCAGTACCTCGGAGGGCAGCCCCAGCATTTT. Its protein is CASRGQYLGGQPQHF.

The gene calls are TRBV2 and TRBJ2-1, with D possibly matching TRBD1 (5 bases). This CDR3 is built from 14 residues. From germline, CDR1 is SNHLY and CDR2 FYNNEI. V was clipped by 3 bases and J by 5 bases, with 11 bases between them. CDR3 nucleotides: TGTGCCAGCAGTGACAGGGTTGGTAACAATGAGCAGTTCTTC. Protein: CASSDRVGNNEQFF.

The chain couples TRBV30 to TRBJ1-3, with D possibly being TRBD1 (6 bases). Germline lookup yields CDR1 GTSNPN and CDR2 SVGIG (reference sequence). Trimming stripped 1 base from V and 4 bases from J, with 11 bases between. The CDR3 has 14 amino acids. CDR3 sequence (DNA): TGTGCCTGGAGTGCTGGGGGGGCCGGAAACACCATATATTTT. Amino acids: CAWSAGGAGNTIYF.

The CDR3 here is CASSQESGLYYEQYF. In DNA, the CDR3 is TGCGCCAGCAGCCAAGAGTCAGGCTTATACTACGAGCAGTACTTC. The chain has TRBV4-1 and TRBJ2-7, with D hard to call. The CDR3 consists of 15 residues. CDR1 is MGHRA and CDR2 is YSYEKL in the germline V gene. The V end was cut by 0 bases, the J end by 3 bases, with 12 bases between.

This clone was detected once. The V and J genes are TRBV29-1 and TRBJ1-2; TRBD1 matches at 9 bases. Germline V lookup: CDR1 SQVTM, CDR2 ANQGSEA. V lost 7 bases to trimming and J lost 8 bases; unmatched junction nucleotides: 11. The CDR3 has 13 amino acids. As DNA, the CDR3 is TGCAGCGCTACAGGGGGACAGGGAAAAGGCTACACCTTC. It yields the protein CSATGGQGKGYTF.

This clone was observed a handful of times. The CDR3 sequence is CATMVALGHEQYF. The CDR3, as DNA: TGTGCCACCATGGTCGCCCTGGGCCACGAGCAGTACTTC. V usage is TRBV24-1 and J usage is TRBJ2-7; D not resolved. Per the germline V gene, CDR1 is KGHDR and CDR2 is SFDVKD. The CDR3 is 13 amino acids. V lost 8 bases and J 5 bases, leaving 15 bases between the germline ends.

The chain uses TRBV4-1 and TRBJ2-7; 11 bases line up with TRBD2. V lost 4 bases and J lost 0; bases outside the gene matches: 8. CDR3 length equals 17 residues. Germline V gene data show CDR1 as MGHRA and CDR2 as YSYEKL. CDR3 sequence reads: CASSLRLAGSHSYEQYF. The CDR3 nucleotides are TGCGCCAGCAGCCTCCGACTAGCGGGGTCTCACTCCTACGAGCAGTACTTC.

The CDR3 sequence: CASIPGQGAVGELFF. As DNA, the CDR3 is TGTGCCAGCATTCCGGGACAGGGGGCAGTCGGGGAGCTGTTTTTT. The gene calls are TRBV2 and TRBJ2-2, with 12 positions matching TRBD1. Looked up from germline, CDR1 is SNHLY and CDR2 is FYNNEI. Trimming at V came to 7 bases and at J to 7 bases, leaving 7 bases not matched to a gene. The CDR3 is 15 residues long.

The chain uses TRBV6-2 or TRBV6-3 and TRBJ2-1, with 12 bases matching TRBD1. Germline V gene data show CDR1 as MNHEY and CDR2 as SVGEGT. CDR3 length: 15 amino acids. Unmatched junction bases numbered 5, after V lost 3 bases and J lost 8 bases. CDR3 DNA sequence: TGTGCCAGCAGTTATACCGGGACAGGGGGCCATGAGCAGTTCTTC. Its protein product is CASSYTGTGGHEQFF.

The chain joins TRBV2 to TRBJ2-2; TRBD2 agrees at 9 bases. This CDR3 has 14 residues. Germline V CDR1 and CDR2: SNHLY, FYNNEI. V was clipped by 6 bases and J by 7 bases; unmatched bases: 6. This chain's CDR3 is CASRTGLAVGELFF. The CDR3 nucleotides are TGTGCCAGCAGAACGGGACTAGCCGTCGGGGAGCTGTTTTTT.